Shown below are 18 T cell receptor beta chains from a single sample sequenced in a study of response to subunit inactivated influenza vaccine. TCRdb fed the RT-PCR reads into MiXCR, producing one record per CDR3 protein. The sample contains approximately 700,000 distinct CDR3 sequences, 15% to 19% of which appear only once. Sample: PBMCs from blood, taken 11 to 12 days after vaccination. These receptors were obtained from a man in his fifties or sixties who received an inactivated influenza vaccine.

This chain uses TRBV29-1 with TRBJ2-1; D is unresolved. V was shortened by 4 bases and J by 7 bases, with 14 bases between the two germline ends. Germline CDR1 reads SQVTM; CDR2 reads ANQGSEA. This CDR3 has 13 residues. CDR3 sequence (DNA): TGCAGCGTTGGGGAAGTGACTGGGAATGAGCAGTTCTTC. The encoded protein is CSVGEVTGNEQFF.

This clonotype came up a few times. The chain links TRBV5-1 to TRBJ2-4, with D perhaps assigned TRBD1 or TRBD2 (6 bases each). Germline loops: CDR1 SGHRS, CDR2 YFSETQ. CDR3 size: 14 residues. Trimming cost V 0 bases and J 7 bases, with 11 bases left between them. CDR3 nucleotide sequence: TGCGCCAGCAGCTTGGAGGAGGGGGGCAACATTCAGTACTTC. Protein product: CASSLEEGGNIQYF. Full variable domain (outside the CDR3, taken from reference TRBV5-1 and TRBJ2-4): KAGVTQTPRYLIKTRGQQVTLSCSPISGHRSVSWYQQTPGQGLQFLFEYFSETQRNKGNFPGRFSGRQFSNSRSEMNVSTLELGDSALYLCASSLEEGGNIQYFGAGTRLSVL.

This clonotype was seen many times. The chain joins TRBV3-1 to TRBJ1-5; D is undetermined. Germline CDR1 reads LGHDT; CDR2 reads YNNKEL (reference sequence). The V end lost 0 bases, the J end lost 6 bases, and 6 bases lay between the germline ends. This CDR3 is 13 amino acids long. The CDR3 is CASSQDRAQPQHF. CDR3 in DNA: TGTGCCAGCAGCCAAGATAGGGCTCAGCCCCAGCATTTT.

This clonotype has more than one count but fewer than ten. Mismatch with germline at one junction end may stem from a read error. This sequence joins TRBV20-1 and TRBJ1-2, with 8 bases identical to TRBD1. Germline V CDR1 and CDR2: DFQATT, SNEGSKA (reference sequence). This CDR3 comprises 12 residues. CDR3 amino acids: CSGTGGKIGYTF. The CDR3 DNA follows: TGTAGTGGAACAGGGGGTAAAATTGGCTACACCTTC.

This clonotype has a single count. The chain's CDR3 is CASSRDTTNTGELFF. CDR3 nucleotides: TGTGCCAGCAGCCGGGACACAACGAACACCGGGGAGCTGTTTTTT. The genes are TRBV5-4 and TRBJ2-2; D possibly corresponds to TRBD1 (6 bases). V lost 4 bases and J 0 bases, leaving 10 bases between the germline ends. Germline V gene lookup returns CDR1 SGHNT and CDR2 YYREEE (reference sequence). The CDR3 length is 15 residues. The full variable domain, in which reference TRBV5-4 and TRBJ2-2 provide the parts outside the CDR3, is ETGVTQSPTHLIKTRGQQVTLRCSSQSGHNTVSWYQQALGQGPQFIFQYYREEENGRGNFPPRFSGLQFPNYSSELNVNALELDDSALYLCASSRDTTNTGELFFGEGSRLTVL.

This chain uses TRBV5-1 with TRBJ1-2; D is possibly TRBD1 (5 bases). The germline V and J ends were trimmed by 2 bases and 4 bases, with 21 bases remaining between them. The CDR3 is 17 residues long. Germline V CDR1 and CDR2: SGHRS, YFSETQ. The CDR3 region has the DNA TGCGCCAGCAGCTTTAGGCCTTTGGTTGACAGTCCCTATGGCTACACCTTC. Protein: CASSFRPLVDSPYGYTF.

The gene calls are TRBV20-1 and TRBJ2-5; D gene ambiguous. The CDR3 length is 10 residues. Germline CDR1 is DFQATT and CDR2 is SNEGSKA (reference sequence). Trimming left V 1 base short and J 6 bases short, with 3 bases between. The CDR3 is CSARVQTQYF. In DNA form, the CDR3 reads TGCAGTGCTAGAGTGCAGACCCAGTACTTC.

This clonotype has a handful of counts. The chain employs TRBV6-5 and TRBJ2-2; 8 bases line up with TRBD1. V was pared by 2 bases and J by 2 bases, with 7 bases of the junction left unmatched. Looked up from germline, CDR1 is MNHEY and CDR2 is SVGAGI. This CDR3 region has 17 residues. In DNA, the CDR3 is TGTGCCAGCAGTTACCCGACCGGACAGGGTAACACCGGGGAGCTGTTTTTT. Translating it yields CASSYPTGQGNTGELFF.

In this sample, this clonotype turned up a few times. The chain links TRBV7-2 to TRBJ1-5; D not certain. Germline loops: CDR1 SGHTA, CDR2 FQGNSA. V dropped 2 bases and J dropped 3 bases, with 8 bases sitting between them. The CDR3 is 14 residues long. The CDR3 region is CASSLFGTNQPQHF. For the CDR3, the DNA is TGTGCCAGCAGCTTATTCGGAACCAATCAGCCCCAGCATTTT.

The chain is built from TRBV20-1 and TRBJ2-5, with a possible D match to TRBD1 (5 bases). The V end was cut by 1 base, the J end by 1 base, with 7 bases between. CDR3 length equals 13 residues. In germline, CDR1 is DFQATT, CDR2 SNEGSKA (reference sequence). The CDR3 protein is CSARGQFQETQYF. The DNA of the CDR3 is TGCAGTGCTAGAGGACAGTTCCAAGAGACCCAGTACTTC.

The sample holds a few counts of this clonotype. This rearrangement joins TRBV28 to TRBJ2-7; D tentatively reads TRBD1 or TRBD2 (5 bases each). The V end lost 5 bases, the J end lost 4 bases, and 12 bases lay between the germline ends. CDR3 length: 13 residues. Germline CDR1 and CDR2: MDHEN and SYDVKM. The DNA of the CDR3 is TGTGCCAGCAGTACGGGGCTAACTTACGAGCAGTACTTC. Residues: CASSTGLTYEQYF.

This clonotype has a handful of counts. The chain carries TRBV11-1 and TRBJ2-5; the D is unclear. V shed 2 bases and J shed 1 base, with 5 bases lying between them. Germline CDR1 and CDR2: SGHAT and FQDESV (reference sequence). The CDR3 runs 13 residues. Here the CDR3 DNA reads TGTGCCAGCAGCTTAATGGTCCAAGAGACCCAGTACTTC. As protein: CASSLMVQETQYF.

The rearrangement joins TRBV7-6 to TRBJ2-3; 7 bases line up with TRBD2. From germline, CDR1 is SGHVS and CDR2 FNYEAQ. The CDR3 covers 16 residues. Unmatched junction bases numbered 3, after V lost 0 bases and J lost 0 bases. The CDR3 region is CASSLAGGTSTDTQYF. The CDR3 DNA sequence: TGTGCCAGCAGCTTAGCGGGGGGGACGAGCACAGATACGCAGTATTTT.

This clonotype has only a few counts. The CDR3 sequence: CASSWVLAGTSYEQYF. The CDR3 DNA is TGTGCCAGCAGTTGGGTCCTAGCGGGGACCTCCTACGAGCAGTACTTC. The chain is built from TRBV27 and TRBJ2-7; TRBD2 matches at 9 bases. Germline V gene data show CDR1 as MNHEY and CDR2 as SMNVEV (reference sequence). The CDR3 extends over 16 amino acids. V dropped 4 bases and J dropped 0; count of bases not matched to a gene: 7.

This clonotype was found a few times. V gene TRBV7-2 combines with J gene TRBJ2-5, with D possibly matching TRBD2 (6 bases). This CDR3 is 16 amino acids long. Germline V gene lookup returns CDR1 SGHTA and CDR2 FQGNSA. V was clipped by 3 bases and J by 5 bases, with 19 bases between them. CDR3 DNA sequence: TGTGCCAGCAGCTTGTTCGCGGGAAGGCGTGGCGAGACCCAGTACTTC. It codes for CASSLFAGRRGETQYF.

The gene calls are TRBV29-1 and TRBJ1-5; TRBD1 matches 9 bases. The CDR3 length is 13 residues. Trimming removed 5 bases from V and 3 bases from J; junction bases left unmatched: 2. Germline V gene lookup returns CDR1 SQVTM and CDR2 ANQGSEA. The CDR3 DNA is TGCAGCGTTACAGGGGGCTTCAATCAGCCCCAGCATTTT. This gives the protein CSVTGGFNQPQHF.

This clonotype was recorded at least ten times. V is TRBV20-1 and J is TRBJ1-5; TRBD1 aligns across 7 bases. Per germline, CDR1 DFQATT and CDR2 SNEGSKA (reference sequence). CDR3 length: 16 amino acids. Unmatched junction bases numbered 11, after V lost 1 base and J lost 5 bases. The CDR3 protein is CSARGFVGQVYQPQHF. The CDR3 nucleotides read TGCAGTGCTAGAGGGTTCGTAGGACAGGTATATCAGCCCCAGCATTTT.

This clonotype was picked up a small number of times. The rearrangement joins TRBV5-1 to TRBJ2-3; 10 bases are a match to TRBD2. Unmatched junction bases numbered 6, after V lost 4 bases and J lost 4 bases. The CDR3 extends over 15 amino acids. The germline gives CDR1 SGHRS, CDR2 YFSETQ. For the CDR3, the DNA is TGCGCCAGCAGCAGACTAGCGGGCCCCGCAGATACGCAGTATTTT. The encoded protein is CASSRLAGPADTQYF.